This T cell receptor (beta chain) was identified in a study of cytomegalovirus exposure and HLA in healthy donors. Looking at the study overall: Within the Caucasian-associated ancestry cluster were roughly 82% of the roughly 380 genotyped donors.

The PCR made use of 60 Vbeta and 13 Jbeta primers. TCRdb's table, derived via immunoSEQ multiplex PCR, lists solely in-frame clones and lacks some. Of 140,000 to 150,000 clones listed, more than 60% are singletons. The count of this clone is one. Its antigen is unidentified. The V end was cut by 6 bases, the J end by 8 bases, with 20 bases between. Germline-derived CDR1 and CDR2 are LNHDA and SQIVND (reference sequence). This CDR3 region has 15 residues. General study results and limits: Prediction of most subjects' HLA-A and HLA-B alleles by TCR beta sequences was reportedly accurate.

The TCR was taken from a man in his forties in good health and CMV-seropositive. Sequencing was carried out using PBMCs. The chain joins TRBV19 to TRBJ2-1, with a weak D call TRBD2 (7 bases). As DNA, the CDR3 is TGTGCCAGTAGGGGGGGGGCTAGCTCGGCCTATGAGCAGTTCTTC. Protein sequence: CASRGGASSAYEQFF.